This TCR beta chain appears in the sequencing data of a study of cytomegalovirus exposure and HLA in healthy donors. A multiplex PCR was run with 60 Vbeta primers and 13 Jbeta primers. Some clones are missing from TCRdb's copy, which holds only in-frame ones; the method was immunoSEQ multiplex PCR. The sample has 200,000 to 250,000 clones; roughly 80% are singletons. The sequenced sample was PBMCs. The receptor was isolated from a woman aged 40 to 50 in good health and CMV-seronegative.

The CDR3: CASSLDVGGSGYTF. In DNA form, the CDR3 reads TGCGCCAGCAGCTTGGACGTCGGGGGTTCTGGCTACACCTTC. This chain links TRBV5-1 with TRBJ1-2, with D tentatively TRBD1 (5 bases). V was trimmed by 0 bases and J by 7 bases, leaving 13 bases between them. Germline V gives CDR1 SGHRS, CDR2 YFSETQ. The CDR3 has 14 amino acids.